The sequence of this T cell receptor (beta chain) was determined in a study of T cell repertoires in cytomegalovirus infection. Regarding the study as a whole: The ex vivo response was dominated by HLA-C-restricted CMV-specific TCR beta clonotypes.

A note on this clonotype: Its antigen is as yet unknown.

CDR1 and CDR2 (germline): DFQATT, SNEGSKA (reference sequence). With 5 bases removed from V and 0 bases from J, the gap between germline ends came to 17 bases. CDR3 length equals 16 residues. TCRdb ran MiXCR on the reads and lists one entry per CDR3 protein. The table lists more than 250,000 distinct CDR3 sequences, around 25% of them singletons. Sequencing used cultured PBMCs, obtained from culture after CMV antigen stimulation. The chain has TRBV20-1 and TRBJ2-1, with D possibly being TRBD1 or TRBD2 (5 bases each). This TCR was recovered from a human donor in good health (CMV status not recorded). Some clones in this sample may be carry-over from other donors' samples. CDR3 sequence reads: CSAPAPGRPSYNEQFF. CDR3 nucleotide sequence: TGCAGTGCTCCAGCCCCGGGACGACCCTCCTACAATGAGCAGTTCTTC.